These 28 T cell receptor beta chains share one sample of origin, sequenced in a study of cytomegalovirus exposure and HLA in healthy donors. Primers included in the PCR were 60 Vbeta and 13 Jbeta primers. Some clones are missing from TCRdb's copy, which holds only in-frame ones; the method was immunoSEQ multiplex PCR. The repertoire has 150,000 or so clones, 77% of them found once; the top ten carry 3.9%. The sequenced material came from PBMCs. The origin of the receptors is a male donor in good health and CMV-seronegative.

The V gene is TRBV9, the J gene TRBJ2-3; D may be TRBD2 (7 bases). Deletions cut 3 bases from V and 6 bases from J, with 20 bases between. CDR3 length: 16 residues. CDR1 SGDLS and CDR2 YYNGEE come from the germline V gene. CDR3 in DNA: TGTGCCAGCAGCGAGGGTGGGGGCGGGAGTTATGATACGCAGTATTTT. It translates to CASSEGGGGSYDTQYF.

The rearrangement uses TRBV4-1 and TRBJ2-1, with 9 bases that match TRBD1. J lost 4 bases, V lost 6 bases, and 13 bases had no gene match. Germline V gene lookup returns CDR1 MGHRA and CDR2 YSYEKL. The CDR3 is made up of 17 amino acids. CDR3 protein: CASSPIQGARGYNEQFF. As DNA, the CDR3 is TGCGCCAGCAGTCCGATACAGGGGGCCAGAGGATACAATGAGCAGTTCTTC.

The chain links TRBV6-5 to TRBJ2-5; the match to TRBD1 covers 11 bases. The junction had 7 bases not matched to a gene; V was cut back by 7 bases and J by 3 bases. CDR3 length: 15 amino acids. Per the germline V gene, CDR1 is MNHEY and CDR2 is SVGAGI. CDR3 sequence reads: CASTYGQGAKETQYF. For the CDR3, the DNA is TGTGCCAGCACCTACGGACAGGGGGCGAAAGAGACCCAGTACTTC.

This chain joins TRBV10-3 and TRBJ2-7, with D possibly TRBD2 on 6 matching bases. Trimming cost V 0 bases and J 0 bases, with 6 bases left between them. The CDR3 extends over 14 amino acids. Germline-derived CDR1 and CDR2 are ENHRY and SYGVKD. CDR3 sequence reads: CAISESGGSYEQYF. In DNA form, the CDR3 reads TGTGCCATCAGTGAGTCCGGGGGCTCCTACGAGCAGTACTTC.

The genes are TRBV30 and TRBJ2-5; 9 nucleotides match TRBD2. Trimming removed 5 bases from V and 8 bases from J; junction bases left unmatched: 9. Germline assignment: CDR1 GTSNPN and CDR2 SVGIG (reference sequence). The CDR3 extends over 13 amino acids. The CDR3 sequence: CAWGPGGRATQYF. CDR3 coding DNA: TGTGCCTGGGGGCCCGGCGGGAGGGCCACCCAGTACTTC.

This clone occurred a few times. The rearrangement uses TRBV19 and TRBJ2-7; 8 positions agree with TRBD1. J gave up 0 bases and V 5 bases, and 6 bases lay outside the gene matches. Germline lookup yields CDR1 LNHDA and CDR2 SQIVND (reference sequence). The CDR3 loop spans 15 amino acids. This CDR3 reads CASSDGQGFSYEQYF. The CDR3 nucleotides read TGTGCCAGTAGTGACGGACAGGGCTTCTCCTACGAGCAGTACTTC.

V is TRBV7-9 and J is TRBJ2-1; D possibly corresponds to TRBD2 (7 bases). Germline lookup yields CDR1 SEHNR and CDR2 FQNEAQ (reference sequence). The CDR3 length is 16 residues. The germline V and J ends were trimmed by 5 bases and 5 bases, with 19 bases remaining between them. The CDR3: CASSPETGGLNNEQFF. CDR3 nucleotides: TGTGCCAGCAGCCCCGAAACCGGGGGGCTTAACAATGAGCAGTTCTTC. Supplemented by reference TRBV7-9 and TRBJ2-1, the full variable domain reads DTGVSQNPRHKITKRGQNVTFRCDPISEHNRLYWYRQTLGQGPEFLTYFQNEAQLEKSRLLSDRFSAERPKGSFSTLEIQRTEQGDSAMYLCASSPETGGLNNEQFFGPGTRLTVL.

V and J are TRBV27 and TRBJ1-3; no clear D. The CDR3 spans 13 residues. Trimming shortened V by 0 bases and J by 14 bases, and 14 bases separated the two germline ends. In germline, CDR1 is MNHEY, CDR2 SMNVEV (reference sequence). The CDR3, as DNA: TGTGCCAGCAGTTTATCTCCGGGTCGTAGACTATATTTT. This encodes CASSLSPGRRLYF.

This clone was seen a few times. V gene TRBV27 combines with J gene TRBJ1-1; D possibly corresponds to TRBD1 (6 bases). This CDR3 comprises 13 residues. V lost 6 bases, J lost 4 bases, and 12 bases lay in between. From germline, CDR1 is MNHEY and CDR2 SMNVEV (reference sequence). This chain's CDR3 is CASRFQGSTEAFF. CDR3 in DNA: TGTGCCAGCAGGTTTCAGGGGTCCACTGAAGCTTTCTTT.

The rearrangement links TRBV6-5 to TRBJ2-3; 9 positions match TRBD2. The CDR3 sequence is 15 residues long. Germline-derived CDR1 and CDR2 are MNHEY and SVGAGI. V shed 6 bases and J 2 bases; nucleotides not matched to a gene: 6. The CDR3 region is CASSLTSGDTDTQYF. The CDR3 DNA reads TGTGCCAGCAGCCTGACTAGCGGCGACACAGATACGCAGTATTTT.

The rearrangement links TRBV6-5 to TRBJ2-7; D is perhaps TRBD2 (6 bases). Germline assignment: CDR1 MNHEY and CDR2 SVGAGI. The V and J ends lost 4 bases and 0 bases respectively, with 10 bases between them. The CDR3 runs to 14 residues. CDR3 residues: CASSLAEGSYEQYF. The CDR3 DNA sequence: TGTGCCAGCAGTTTAGCGGAGGGCTCCTACGAGCAGTACTTC.

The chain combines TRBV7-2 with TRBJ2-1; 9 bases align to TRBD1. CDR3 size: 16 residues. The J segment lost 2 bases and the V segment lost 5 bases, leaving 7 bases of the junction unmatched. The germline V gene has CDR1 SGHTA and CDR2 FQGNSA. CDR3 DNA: TGTGCCAGCAGCCCGGGACAGGGAGGAACCTACAATGAGCAGTTCTTC. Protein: CASSPGQGGTYNEQFF.

The CDR3 protein is CASSYPSWTGIYGYTF. CDR3 sequence (DNA): TGTGCCAGCAGTTACCCTAGCTGGACAGGGATCTATGGCTACACCTTC. The V call is TRBV6-5, the J call TRBJ1-2; 8 bases are a match to TRBD1. The CDR3 sequence is 16 residues long. J gave up 4 bases and V 2 bases, and 9 bases lay outside the gene matches. Per the germline V gene, CDR1 is MNHEY and CDR2 is SVGAGI.

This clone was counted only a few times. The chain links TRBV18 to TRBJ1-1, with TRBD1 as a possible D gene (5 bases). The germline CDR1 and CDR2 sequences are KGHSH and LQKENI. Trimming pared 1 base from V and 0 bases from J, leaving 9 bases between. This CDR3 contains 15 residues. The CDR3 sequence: CASSPRQFLNTEAFF. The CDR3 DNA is TGTGCCAGCTCACCACGACAGTTCCTGAACACTGAAGCTTTCTTT.

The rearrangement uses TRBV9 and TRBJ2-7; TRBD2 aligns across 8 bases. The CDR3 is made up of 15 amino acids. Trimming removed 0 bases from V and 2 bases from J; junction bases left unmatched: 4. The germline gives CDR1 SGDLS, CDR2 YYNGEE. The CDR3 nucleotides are TGTGCCAGCAGCGTAGGTACAGCGGGAGCCTACGAGCAGTACTTC. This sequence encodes CASSVGTAGAYEQYF.

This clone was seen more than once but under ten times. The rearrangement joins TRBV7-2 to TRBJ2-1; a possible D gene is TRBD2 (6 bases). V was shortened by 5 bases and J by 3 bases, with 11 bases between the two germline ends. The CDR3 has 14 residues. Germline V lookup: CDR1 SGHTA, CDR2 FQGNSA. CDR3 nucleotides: TGTGCCAGCAGCCTACAGACTAGCTACAATGAGCAGTTCTTC. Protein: CASSLQTSYNEQFF.

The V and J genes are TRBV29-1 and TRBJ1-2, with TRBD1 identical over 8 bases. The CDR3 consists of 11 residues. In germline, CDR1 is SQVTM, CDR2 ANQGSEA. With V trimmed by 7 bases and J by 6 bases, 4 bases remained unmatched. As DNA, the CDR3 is TGCAGCGCATGGACAGGGCATGGCTACACCTTC. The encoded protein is CSAWTGHGYTF.

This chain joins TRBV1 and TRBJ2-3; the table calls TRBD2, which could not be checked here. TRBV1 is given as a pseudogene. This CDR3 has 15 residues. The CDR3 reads CTSSRRHRGTDTQYF. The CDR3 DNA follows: TGCACCAGCAGCCGTCGGCATCGGGGCACAGATACGCAGTATTTT.

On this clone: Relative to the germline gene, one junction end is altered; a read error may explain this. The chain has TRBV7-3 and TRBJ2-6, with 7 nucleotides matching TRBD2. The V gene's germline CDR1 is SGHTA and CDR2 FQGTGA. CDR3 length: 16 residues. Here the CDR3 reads CASSREAPSGANGLTF. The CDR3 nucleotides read TGTGCCAGCAGCCGGGAGGCTCCTTCTGGGGCCAACGGCCTGACTTTC.

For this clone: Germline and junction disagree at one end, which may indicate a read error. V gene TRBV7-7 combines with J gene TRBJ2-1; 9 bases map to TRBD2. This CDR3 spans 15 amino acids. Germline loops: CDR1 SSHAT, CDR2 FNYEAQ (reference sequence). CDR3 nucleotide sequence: TGTGCTAGCAGCTCGTCGGCGGGGGGGAGGGGTGAGCAGTTCTTC. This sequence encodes CASSSSAGGRGEQFF.

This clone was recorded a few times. CDR3 in amino acids: CASSEARAQPQHF. The CDR3 DNA reads as TGTGCCAGCAGTGAAGCGAGAGCTCAGCCCCAGCATTTT. The chain recombines TRBV2 with TRBJ1-5, with D unclear. Germline V gene sequence: CDR1 SNHLY, CDR2 FYNNEI. V was clipped by 0 bases and J by 6 bases, with 6 bases between them. This CDR3 contains 13 residues.

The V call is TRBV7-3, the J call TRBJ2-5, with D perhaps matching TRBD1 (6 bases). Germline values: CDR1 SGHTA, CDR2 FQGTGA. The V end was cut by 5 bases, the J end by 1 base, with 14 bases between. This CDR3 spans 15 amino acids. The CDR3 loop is CASSPTRGAQETQYF. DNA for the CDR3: TGTGCCAGCAGCCCGACCAGGGGAGCCCAAGAGACCCAGTACTTC.

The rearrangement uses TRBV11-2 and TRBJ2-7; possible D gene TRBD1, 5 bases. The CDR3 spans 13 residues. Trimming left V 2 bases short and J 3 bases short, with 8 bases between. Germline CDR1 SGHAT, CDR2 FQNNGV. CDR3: CASSLMTVYEQYF. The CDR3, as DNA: TGTGCCAGCAGCTTAATGACAGTCTACGAGCAGTACTTC.

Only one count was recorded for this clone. In nucleotides, the CDR3 is TGCGCCAGCAGCCTAAAACCGCCGACTAGCGGGGGCCAAGAGACCCAGTACTTC. Translating gives CASSLKPPTSGGQETQYF. The J gene is TRBJ2-5, the V gene TRBV5-1, with 12 positions matching TRBD2. From germline, CDR1 is SGHRS and CDR2 YFSETQ. Trimming took 4 bases from V and 1 from J; bases not matched to a gene: 11. This CDR3 is 18 amino acids long.

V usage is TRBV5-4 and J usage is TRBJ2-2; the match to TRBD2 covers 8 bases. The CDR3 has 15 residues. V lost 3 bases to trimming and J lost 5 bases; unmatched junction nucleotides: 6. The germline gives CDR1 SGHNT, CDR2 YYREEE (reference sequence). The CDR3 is CASSSIIAGTGELFF. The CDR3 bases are TGTGCCAGCAGCTCCATTATAGCGGGAACCGGGGAGCTGTTTTTT.

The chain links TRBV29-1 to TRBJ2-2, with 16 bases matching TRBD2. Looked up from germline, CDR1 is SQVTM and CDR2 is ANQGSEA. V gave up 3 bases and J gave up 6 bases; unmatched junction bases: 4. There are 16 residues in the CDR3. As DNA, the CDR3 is TGCAGCGTTGAGGGACTAGCGGGAGGGTTCCCCGGGGAGCTGTTTTTT. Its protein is CSVEGLAGGFPGELFF.

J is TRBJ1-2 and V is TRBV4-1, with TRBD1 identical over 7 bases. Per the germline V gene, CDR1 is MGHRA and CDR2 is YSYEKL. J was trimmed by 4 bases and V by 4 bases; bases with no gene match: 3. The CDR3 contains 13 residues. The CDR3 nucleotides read TGCGCCAGCAGCCCCGGGGACAGCTATGGCTACACCTTC. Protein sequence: CASSPGDSYGYTF.

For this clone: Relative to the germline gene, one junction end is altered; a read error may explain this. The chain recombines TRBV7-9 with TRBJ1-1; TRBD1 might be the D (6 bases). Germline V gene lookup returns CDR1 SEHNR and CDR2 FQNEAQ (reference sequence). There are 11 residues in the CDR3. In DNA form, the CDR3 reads TGTTCCAGCAGAGGACAGCAAGAAGCTTTCTTT. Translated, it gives CSSRGQQEAFF.